This entry features one TCR beta chain sequence. What it recognizes is unknown. In the PCR, 60 Vbeta and 13 Jbeta primers were used. The table came from immunoSEQ multiplex PCR; TCRdb's copy has only in-frame clones and leaves some out. The table has 80,000 or so clones, over 70% seen once. This CDR3 region has 16 residues. From germline, CDR1 is MNHNY and CDR2 SVGAGI (reference sequence). Trimming took 0 bases from V and 6 from J, leaving 18 bases between them. This sample was taken from a study of cytomegalovirus exposure and HLA in healthy donors. The wider study: From 150 million to 200 million T cells, an earlier analysis saw approximately 120 million unique TCR beta sequences. Within the Caucasian-associated ancestry cluster were about 81% of the roughly 400 genotyped donors. Study-level points and caveats: Altogether, 170 or so TCR beta chains were recorded as cytomegalovirus-associated. Several of the most significant clusters appeared, in a later analysis, to be linked to common viral pathogens.

The V call is TRBV6-6, the J call TRBJ2-7; a weak D match, TRBD2 (5 bases). Sequenced: PBMCs. This TCR derives from a man aged 45 to 65 in good health and CMV-seropositive. CDR3 DNA: TGTGCCAGCAGTTACTCGAACGCGGACCCTCGGGGCGAGCAGTACTTC. It codes for CASSYSNADPRGEQYF.